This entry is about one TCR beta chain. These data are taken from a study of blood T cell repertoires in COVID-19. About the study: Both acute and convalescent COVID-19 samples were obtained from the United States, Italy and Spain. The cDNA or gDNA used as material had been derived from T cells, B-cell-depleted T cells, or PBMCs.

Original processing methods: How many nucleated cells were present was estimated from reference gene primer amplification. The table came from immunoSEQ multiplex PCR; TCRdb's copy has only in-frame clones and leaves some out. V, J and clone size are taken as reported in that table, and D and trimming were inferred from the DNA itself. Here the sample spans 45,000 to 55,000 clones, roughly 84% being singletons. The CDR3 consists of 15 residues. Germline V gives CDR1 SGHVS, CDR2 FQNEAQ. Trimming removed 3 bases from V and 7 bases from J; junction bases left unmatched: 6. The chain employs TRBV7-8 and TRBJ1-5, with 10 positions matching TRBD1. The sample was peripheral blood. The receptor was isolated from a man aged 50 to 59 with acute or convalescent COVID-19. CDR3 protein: CASSFDRGLWQPQHF. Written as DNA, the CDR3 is TGTGCCAGCAGCTTCGACAGGGGGCTATGGCAGCCCCAGCATTTT.